This TCR beta chain was sequenced in a study of blood T cell repertoires in COVID-19 (TCRdb year 2020). As for the study more broadly: The collaborator samples originated in the United States, Italy and Spain and spanned the acute and convalescent phases of COVID-19. The prospective study material was composed of cDNA or gDNA derived from T cells, B-cell-depleted T cells, or PBMCs. The dataset comprised deeply sampled blood TCRbeta repertoires from subjects exposed to, actively infected with, or recovered from COVID-19. A freely available public database, intended as a resource for researchers studying the immune response to SARS-CoV-2, is where the repertoires were released. Samples were obtained from the ongoing ImmuneRACE study (first 160 participants) and from 950 to 1,500 subjects provided by 6 global collaborators. Nearly every sample came with metadata listing a de-identified subject ID, COVID-19 status, age in years and sex. Where available, HLA class I and class II types were taken from metadata supplied by the sample provider and were not determined by assay-based typing.

The germline V gene encodes CDR1 SGDLS and CDR2 YYNGEE. V is pared back by 4 bases and J by 5 bases, with 16 bases lying between the germline termini. Taken from cysteine to phenylalanine, the CDR3 has 14 residues. The entry retains the CDR3 DNA only, 42 bases that are in frame from base 1. Participants in the prospective study were enrolled through a virtual design, were aged about 18 to 100 years, and lived in 24 United States geographic areas. In the prospective study, participants were assigned to cohorts based on the clinical history participants reported in a screening survey and a study questionnaire. Each participant in the prospective study had whole blood, serum and a nasopharyngeal or oropharyngeal swab collected by mobile phlebotomists. Participants in the prospective study had the option to provide additional blood draws and questionnaires over an approximately 2-month period. Prospective study blood samples were shipped either frozen or at room temperature before DNA extraction.

About this clone: The target of this receptor is not known. No base-level quality is on record; no much larger clone is a single base apart.

On the study overall, not on this receptor specifically: The amount of clinical and demographic metadata varied by source and participant and was provided uncurated.

TCRbeta CDR3 regions were amplified from genomic DNA using the immunoSEQ Assay, a bias-controlled multiplex PCR. The study's processing was this. Nucleated cell counts per sample were estimated from amplification of reference gene primers within the assay. To quantify the absolute abundance of each unique TCRbeta CDR3 rearrangement, sequence reads were collapsed and filtered. For each sample, productive Simpson clonality was calculated by taking the square root of Simpson's diversity index across productive rearrangements. The immuneACCESS repertoire file appears here via TCRdb, limited to in-frame rearrangements. These files lack a portion of the clones; in checked studies, under half of the deficit traces to unresolved V genes, and the cause of the others is not known. That table furnishes V, J and clone size, whereas the DNA furnished D and trimming. Across this sample there are under 200,000 clones, with roughly 80% seen only once. 5.6% of the sample lies in the top ten.

The receptor comes from a woman aged 35 to 49 with acute COVID-19. The chain couples TRBV9 to TRBJ2-7; TRBD2 might be the D gene, on 6 matching bases. The sample taken for sequencing was PBMCs or T cells enriched from blood (not recorded which). The nucleotides read TGTGCCAGCAGCCCCGGGGGTTTACGGCACGAGCAGTACTTC. It encodes CASSPGGLRHEQYF.